This is a list of T cell receptor beta chains from one sample in a study of blood T cell repertoires in COVID-19. Method: immunoSEQ multiplex PCR; TCRdb's copy keeps in-frame clones and lacks some. The sample has 250,000 to 350,000 clones; less than 85% are singletons. Source material: peripheral blood. All receptors derive from a human donor with COVID-19, enrolled during active disease. The donor label of this sample is uncertain. The CDR3 runs from the conserved cysteine through the conserved F or W. A D gene is named only where the DNA matches it firmly. Clone size is not always given. Where it is, it says once, few, many or a class for expanded clones.

NA,TRBV9,NA,TRBJ2-1,TGTGCCAGCAGCGCCAACAGGGATATTGAGCAGTTCTTC,CASSANRDIEQFF
TRBD1,TRBV30,NA,TRBJ1-2,TGTGCCTGGATTCGGTCTTTCGGGACAGGGAACCTCCGAAACTATGGCTACACCTTC,CAWIRSFGTGNLRNYGYTF
TRBD1,TRBV19,once,TRBJ1-2,TGTGCCAGTAGCACCGTCTCCGGGACAGGGTATGGCTACACCTTC,CASSTVSGTGYGYTF
TRBD2,TRBV7-2,NA,TRBJ2-3,TGTGCCAGCAGGGGTGGCGGTAGCGGGAGCACAGATACGCAGTATTTT,CASRGGGSGSTDTQYF
NA,TRBV28,NA,TRBJ2-1,TGTGCCAGCAGTTTACCCAGGGTTTGGAATGAGCAGTTCTTC,CASSLPRVWNEQFF
NA,TRBV30,NA,TRBJ2-5,TGTGCCTGGAGTATTAGGGGAGAGACCCAGTACTTC,CAWSIRGETQYF
TRBD1,TRBV9,NA,TRBJ1-2,TGTGCCAGCAGCGTATCCCCGACAGGGAGCGATGGCTACACCTTC,CASSVSPTGSDGYTF
NA,TRBV5-1,NA,TRBJ2-7,TGCGCCAGCAGCTCAATCGACAGGCACATCACGGAGCAGTACTTC,CASSSIDRHITEQYF
NA,TRBV19,NA,TRBJ1-1,TGTGCTAGTCGGGGAGTAGGGTACACTGAAGCTTTCTTT,CASRGVGYTEAFF
TRBD1,TRBV10-3,NA,TRBJ2-7,TGTGCCACCACAGGGGGTGACGAGCAGTACTTC,CATTGGDEQYF
NA,TRBV6-5,few,TRBJ1-1,TGTGCCAGCAGTTACTCCTGGCAGAACACTGAAGCTTTCTTT,CASSYSWQNTEAFF
TRBD1,TRBV4-3,NA,TRBJ2-7,TGCGCCAGCAGCCGGGACAGGGGCTACGAGCAGTACTTC,CASSRDRGYEQYF
TRBD1,TRBV3-1/TRBV3-2,NA,TRBJ1-2,TGTGCCAGCAGCCTTTCGGACAGGGGGTTCTATGGCTACACCTTC,CASSLSDRGFYGYTF
TRBD1,TRBV19,NA,TRBJ1-1,TGTGCCAGTAGGGGAAGAGGACAGGGGGCCACTGAAGCTTTCTTT,CASRGRGQGATEAFF
NA,TRBV11-3,NA,TRBJ2-7,TGTGCCAGCAGCTCTGGACCGGGACAACTTCCCTGCGAGCAGTACTTC,CASSSGPGQLPCEQYF
NA,TRBV27,NA,TRBJ1-6,TGTGCCAGCAGTTTTAGGGGGTCGAATTCACCCCTCCACTTT,CASSFRGSNSPLHF
TRBD1,TRBV6-5,NA,TRBJ1-1,TGTGCCAGCAGTTACTCCCAGGGGGCGCGGACTGAAGCTTTCTTT,CASSYSQGARTEAFF